These 21 T cell receptor beta chains share one sample of origin, sequenced in a study of beta chain features in type 1 diabetes. Every bit of the isolated RNA underwent reverse transcription, so sequencing read expressed TCRB transcripts. Profiled with immunoSEQ multiplex PCR; TCRdb holds only in-frame clones, not every one. The profile shows about 360,000 clones, roughly 13% of them singletons. The specimen sequenced was naive CD4+ T cells from blood. Every receptor here comes from a man between 18 and 29 years old in good health.

This chain uses TRBV27 with TRBJ2-3; maybe TRBD2 (5 bases). CDR1 is MNHEY and CDR2 is SMNVEV in the germline V gene (reference sequence). This CDR3 spans 13 amino acids. V gave up 6 bases and J gave up 6 bases, with 13 bases separating them. In DNA form, the CDR3 reads TGTGCCAGCAGAACTCTAGCACCCGATACGCAGTATTTT. It translates to CASRTLAPDTQYF.

This clone was observed a handful of times. The rearrangement uses TRBV29-1 and TRBJ2-5; D may be TRBD2 (5 bases). Trimming pared 7 bases from V and 7 bases from J, leaving 22 bases between. The CDR3 is 14 residues long. CDR1 is SQVTM, CDR2 ANQGSEA, per germline. The CDR3 DNA follows: TGCAGCGCCGCCCAGGACGCCAAAGGAGGGACCCAGTACTTC. Amino acids: CSAAQDAKGGTQYF.

This clone has only a few counts. The chain joins TRBV19 to TRBJ2-7; TRBD2 agrees at 9 bases. Germline V gene data show CDR1 as LNHDA and CDR2 as SQIVND (reference sequence). J gave up 0 bases and V 5 bases, and 8 bases lay outside the gene matches. The CDR3 runs 16 residues. CDR3 amino acids: CASSGISGGLSYEQYF. The CDR3 DNA reads as TGTGCCAGTAGTGGAATTAGCGGGGGCCTCTCCTACGAGCAGTACTTC.

This clone showed up just a few times. The chain is built from TRBV28 and TRBJ1-4, with 7 bases identical to TRBD1. Germline CDR1 is MDHEN and CDR2 is SYDVKM. V was pared by 5 bases and J by 8 bases, with 11 bases of the junction left unmatched. This CDR3 spans 15 amino acids. CDR3 DNA: TGTGCCAGCAGTCTCCACCGGGCAGGGGGGGAAAAACTGTTTTTT. This codes for CASSLHRAGGEKLFF. Full variable domain (rest looked up from reference TRBV28 and TRBJ1-4): DVKVTQSSRYLVKRTGEKVFLECVQDMDHENMFWYRQDPGLGLRLIYFSYDVKMKEKGDIPEGYSVSREKKERFSLILESASTNQTSMYLCASSLHRAGGEKLFFGSGTQLSVL.

Only a few counts were recorded for this clone. The gene calls are TRBV6-1 and TRBJ1-1; no reliable D call. Germline lookup yields CDR1 MNHNS and CDR2 SASEGT. With 4 bases removed from V and 1 base from J, the gap between germline ends came to 10 bases. This CDR3 contains 14 residues. CDR3 in DNA: TGTGCCAGCAGTGCAGCTACAGCGAACACTGAAGCTTTCTTT. Residues: CASSAATANTEAFF.

This chain connects TRBV11-2 to TRBJ2-3, with a possible D match to TRBD2 (5 bases). The germline V and J ends were trimmed by 4 bases and 2 bases, with 16 bases remaining between them. CDR1 and CDR2 (germline): SGHAT, FQNNGV. The CDR3 runs 16 residues. The CDR3 coding sequence is TGTGCCAGCAGCTCCCACGGAGGAGCCAACACAGATACGCAGTATTTT. Its translation is CASSSHGGANTDTQYF.

The chain uses TRBV10-3 and TRBJ2-2; 7 nucleotides align to TRBD1. V was clipped by 6 bases and J by 0 bases; unmatched bases: 4. The germline gives CDR1 ENHRY, CDR2 SYGVKD. The length of the CDR3 is 15 residues. The CDR3 DNA follows: TGTGCCATCAGCGGAGGACAGGCGAACACCGGGGAGCTGTTTTTT. Its translation is CAISGGQANTGELFF.

This rearrangement joins TRBV30 to TRBJ2-3, with 8 bases fitting TRBD1. This CDR3 has 12 amino acids. V lost 3 bases to trimming and J lost 10 bases; unmatched junction nucleotides: 6. Germline V gives CDR1 GTSNPN, CDR2 SVGIG (reference sequence). CDR3 bases: TGTGCCTGGAGCGGACAGGGTATGTCGCAGTATTTT. It yields the protein CAWSGQGMSQYF.

The chain combines TRBV30 with TRBJ1-2; D remains unclear. The CDR3 contains 11 residues. The V gene lost 0 bases and the J gene lost 7 bases, with 6 bases spanning the gap. Germline loops: CDR1 GTSNPN, CDR2 SVGIG (reference sequence). Here the CDR3 DNA reads TGTGCCTGGAGTGTGGGGAGTGGCTACACCTTC. This translates into CAWSVGSGYTF. Full variable domain (rest looked up from reference TRBV30 and TRBJ1-2): SQTIHQWPATLVQPVGSPLSLECTVEGTSNPNLYWYRQAAGRGLQLLFYSVGIGQISSEVPQNLSASRPQDRQFILSSKKLLLSDSGFYLCAWSVGSGYTFGSGTRLTVV.

The CDR3 loop reads CASSQGGQSTDTQYF. The CDR3 nucleotides read TGTGCCAGCAGCCAAGGTGGACAGAGTACAGATACGCAGTATTTT. V usage is TRBV4-2 and J usage is TRBJ2-3; a weak D match, TRBD1 (6 bases). This CDR3 region has 15 residues. Germline V gives CDR1 LGHNA, CDR2 YNFKEQ. Trimming left V 1 base short and J 3 bases short, with 11 bases between.

This clone was detected only a few times. The chain uses TRBV7-9 and TRBJ2-1; TRBD2 aligns across 10 bases. Germline V CDR1 and CDR2: SEHNR, FQNEAQ (reference sequence). This CDR3 is built from 15 residues. J was trimmed by 5 bases and V by 1 base; bases with no gene match: 2. The CDR3 reads CASSLGSGRHNEQFF. The CDR3 DNA sequence: TGTGCCAGCAGCTTAGGTAGCGGGAGGCACAATGAGCAGTTCTTC. Looking up the rest from reference TRBV7-9 and TRBJ2-1 gives the full variable domain: DTGVSQNPRHKITKRGQNVTFRCDPISEHNRLYWYRQTLGQGPEFLTYFQNEAQLEKSRLLSDRFSAERPKGSFSTLEIQRTEQGDSAMYLCASSLGSGRHNEQFFGPGTRLTVL.

Only a few counts were recorded for this clone. V is TRBV7-2 and J is TRBJ1-5; D gene unclear. The CDR3 length is 15 residues. Trimming took off 1 base at V and 4 bases at J, with 11 bases between the two ends. CDR1 and CDR2 (germline): SGHTA, FQGNSA. The CDR3 sequence: CASSLDRGRNQPQHF. The CDR3 DNA follows: TGTGCCAGCAGCTTAGATCGAGGTCGTAATCAGCCCCAGCATTTT.

In its sample, this clone was seen a few times. V is TRBV7-3 and J is TRBJ2-1; no reliable D call. The CDR3 is 12 amino acids. CDR1 and CDR2 from the germline V gene are SGHTA and FQGTGA. V was shortened by 1 base and J by 8 bases, with 6 bases between the two germline ends. Here the CDR3 DNA reads TGTGCCAGCAGCTTAAGCGGCTATGAGCAGTTCTTC. Protein sequence: CASSLSGYEQFF.

The rearrangement uses TRBV19 and TRBJ2-1, with D possibly being TRBD1 (5 bases). Per germline, CDR1 LNHDA and CDR2 SQIVND (reference sequence). V was pared by 5 bases and J by 3 bases, with 14 bases between. CDR3 length: 15 amino acids. CDR3 region: CASSSRTSGYNEQFF. The DNA of the CDR3 is TGTGCCAGTAGTTCCAGGACATCTGGCTACAATGAGCAGTTCTTC.

This clone came up a few times. The same CDR3 also results from other DNA sequences found in this sample. V usage is TRBV28 and J usage is TRBJ2-7; no reliable D call. Trimming removed 9 bases at V and 2 bases at J, with 8 bases between. CDR1 and CDR2 from the germline V gene are MDHEN and SYDVKM. The CDR3 contains 11 residues. CDR3 in amino acids: CASSVAYEQYF. The CDR3 nucleotides are TGTGCCAGTTCGGTCGCCTACGAGCAGTACTTC.

In the case of this clone: Other DNA sequences within the sample encode an identical CDR3. V usage is TRBV28 and J usage is TRBJ2-7; possible D gene TRBD2, 5 bases. Germline V gene sequence: CDR1 MDHEN, CDR2 SYDVKM. This CDR3 comprises 12 residues. Trimming stripped 2 bases from V and 4 bases from J, with 6 bases between. CDR3 amino acids: CASSLGGYEQYF. CDR3 bases: TGTGCCAGCAGTTTAGGAGGATACGAGCAGTACTTC. Complete variable domain (other parts from reference TRBV28 and TRBJ2-7): DVKVTQSSRYLVKRTGEKVFLECVQDMDHENMFWYRQDPGLGLRLIYFSYDVKMKEKGDIPEGYSVSREKKERFSLILESASTNQTSMYLCASSLGGYEQYFGPGTRLTVT.

The CDR3 nucleotides are TGTGCCAGCAGTTTCCCAGGGGGGAGCTCTGGGGCCAACGTCCTGACTTTC. It yields the protein CASSFPGGSSGANVLTF. The chain links TRBV28 to TRBJ2-6; TRBD1 might be the D (7 bases). Germline V gene sequence: CDR1 MDHEN, CDR2 SYDVKM. The ends were cut back, 3 bases at V and 0 bases at J, with 12 bases in the middle. The CDR3 sequence is 17 residues long.

This clone was observed a handful of times. The chain joins TRBV7-8 to TRBJ1-6; tentative D call: TRBD1 (6 bases). V lost 0 bases and J lost 6, with 9 bases in between. The CDR3 totals 15 residues. In germline, CDR1 is SGHVS, CDR2 FQNEAQ. CDR3 nucleotide sequence: TGTGCCAGCAGCTTAGCGGTACAGGGTAATTCACCCCTCCACTTT. As protein: CASSLAVQGNSPLHF.

In its sample, this clone was seen a few times. The chain carries TRBV5-1 and TRBJ1-2; D uncertain. In germline, CDR1 is SGHRS, CDR2 YFSETQ. With 3 bases removed from V and 5 bases from J, the gap between germline ends came to 14 bases. The CDR3 spans 14 residues. DNA of the CDR3: TGCGCCAGCAGCTCCGAGACCGGGAGATATGGCTACACCTTC. Its protein is CASSSETGRYGYTF.

The chain couples TRBV2 to TRBJ2-3, with no clear D. Germline CDR1 is SNHLY and CDR2 is FYNNEI. V shed 1 base and J shed 6 bases, with 8 bases lying between them. This CDR3 contains 13 residues. CDR3 DNA sequence: TGTGCCAGCAGTGAAGTCCCGGTGGATACGCAGTATTTT. Amino acid sequence: CASSEVPVDTQYF.

This clone was counted a few times. This specimen includes other DNA sequences encoding the same CDR3. The V call is TRBV6-6, the J call TRBJ1-1; 8 positions match TRBD1. The trim removed 6 bases at V and 1 base at J, leaving 7 bases unmatched. CDR1 is MNHNY, CDR2 SVGAGI, per germline (reference sequence). CDR3 length: 15 amino acids. CDR3 DNA sequence: TGTGCCAGCAGCTACGCCGGGACAGGGAACACTGAAGCTTTCTTT. It encodes CASSYAGTGNTEAFF.